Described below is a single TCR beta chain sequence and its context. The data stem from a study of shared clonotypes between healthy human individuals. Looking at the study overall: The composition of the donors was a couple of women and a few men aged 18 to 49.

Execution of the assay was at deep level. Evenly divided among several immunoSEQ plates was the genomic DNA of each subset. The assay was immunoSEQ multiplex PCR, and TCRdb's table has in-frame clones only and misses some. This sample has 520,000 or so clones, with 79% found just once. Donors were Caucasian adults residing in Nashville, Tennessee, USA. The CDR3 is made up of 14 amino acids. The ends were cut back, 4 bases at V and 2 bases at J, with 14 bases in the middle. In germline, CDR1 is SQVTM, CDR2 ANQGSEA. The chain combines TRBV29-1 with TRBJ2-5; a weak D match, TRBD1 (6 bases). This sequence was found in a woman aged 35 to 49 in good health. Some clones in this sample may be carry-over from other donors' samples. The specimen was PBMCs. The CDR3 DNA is TGCAGCGTTGCGCCTAACAGGGTACAAGAGACCCAGTACTTC. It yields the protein CSVAPNRVQETQYF.